This entry lists 10 T cell receptor beta chains sequenced from one sample in a study of shared clonotypes between healthy human individuals. The table came from immunoSEQ multiplex PCR; TCRdb's copy has only in-frame clones and leaves some out. The sample lists about 1 million clones; about 75% were seen once. Sequencing was done on a sample of memory CD4+ T cells sorted from blood. Subset noted: CD45RA-negative fraction. The receptor set was obtained from a man aged 18 to 29 in good health.

This clone has more than one count but fewer than ten. The chain has TRBV5-5 and TRBJ2-7; D gene ambiguous. The CDR3 sequence is 15 residues long. V was pared by 0 bases and J by 0 bases, with 10 bases between. In germline, CDR1 is SGHKS, CDR2 YYEKEE (reference sequence). The CDR3 nucleotides read TGTGCCAGCAGCTTGGTAGGCCCTCTCTCCTACGAGCAGTACTTC. Protein product: CASSLVGPLSYEQYF.

This clone was detected only once. Other DNA sequences in the sample encode the same CDR3. The chain carries TRBV11-2 and TRBJ1-1; possible D gene TRBD1, 5 bases. V was pared by 0 bases and J by 7 bases, with 9 bases between. CDR3 size: 13 residues. Germline-derived CDR1 and CDR2 are SGHAT and FQNNGV. CDR3: CASSLDRGSEAFF. The DNA for the CDR3 is TGTGCCAGCAGCTTAGATCGGGGCAGTGAAGCTTTCTTT.

The chain combines TRBV28 with TRBJ2-5, with 11 positions matching TRBD2. The CDR3 length is 14 residues. J was trimmed by 2 bases and V by 6 bases; bases with no gene match: 2. Germline V gene sequence: CDR1 MDHEN, CDR2 SYDVKM. The CDR3 nucleotides are TGTGCCAGCAGGGGACTAGCGGTACAAGAGACCCAGTACTTC. Its translation is CASRGLAVQETQYF.

In this sample, this clone turned up a few times. The rearrangement uses TRBV5-1 and TRBJ1-1; 7 bases match TRBD1. The CDR3 sequence is 14 residues long. V was clipped by 4 bases and J by 5 bases; unmatched bases: 8. The germline gives CDR1 SGHRS, CDR2 YFSETQ. In nucleotides, the CDR3 is TGCGCCAGCAGCATACCCCGGGACAGTACTGAAGCTTTCTTT. Protein: CASSIPRDSTEAFF.

The chain has TRBV10-1 and TRBJ2-1; 8 bases align to TRBD2. CDR1 and CDR2 (germline): WNHNN, SYGVQD (reference sequence). Trimming took 4 bases from V and 4 from J; bases not matched to a gene: 6. This CDR3 is 15 amino acids long. The DNA for the CDR3 is TGCGCCAGCAGTGTTGGCGGGGGGCCTTACAATGAGCAGTTCTTC. It codes for CASSVGGGPYNEQFF.

The chain recombines TRBV18 with TRBJ2-7, with a tentative D call TRBD1 (5 bases). V was pared by 4 bases and J by 6 bases, with 10 bases between. There are 12 residues in the CDR3. Looked up from germline, CDR1 is KGHSH and CDR2 is LQKENI. In DNA, the CDR3 is TGTGCCAGCTCACGAGACACAGGCGAGCAGTACTTC. Translated, it gives CASSRDTGEQYF.

In this sample, this clone turned up once. CDR3 coding DNA: TGTGCCAGTAGTATAGTCAGGCCCGGCGGGGAGCTGTTTTTT. Its protein is CASSIVRPGGELFF. The chain is built from TRBV19 and TRBJ2-2, with no clear D. Between the trimmed V and J ends, which lost 1 base and 7 bases, there was a span of 10 bases. This CDR3 has 14 amino acids. The germline V gene encodes CDR1 LNHDA and CDR2 SQIVND (reference sequence).

The chain recombines TRBV28 with TRBJ1-5; 11 bases are shared with TRBD1. Germline V gene data show CDR1 as MDHEN and CDR2 as SYDVKM. J was trimmed by 6 bases and V by 5 bases; bases with no gene match: 6. CDR3 length: 15 residues. CDR3 sequence: CASSLTDRGLQPQHF. CDR3 in DNA: TGTGCCAGCAGTCTCACGGACAGGGGGCTTCAGCCCCAGCATTTT.

This clone was recorded only once. The chain links TRBV7-8 to TRBJ2-7; either TRBD1 or TRBD2 may fit D (6 bases each). Trimming pared 5 bases from V and 0 bases from J, leaving 20 bases between. This CDR3 is 17 amino acids long. Per germline, CDR1 SGHVS and CDR2 FQNEAQ. The CDR3 spells CASSPKWGATSSYEQYF. The CDR3 DNA follows: TGTGCCAGCAGCCCGAAATGGGGGGCGACAAGCTCCTACGAGCAGTACTTC.

The chain combines TRBV7-8 with TRBJ1-5, with TRBD1 identical over 9 bases. Germline values: CDR1 SGHVS, CDR2 FQNEAQ. This CDR3 has 15 amino acids. V shed 5 bases, J shed 6 bases, and the junction held 8 bases outside the gene matches. The CDR3 sequence is CASSPRTGGGQPQHF. The CDR3 region has the DNA TGTGCCAGCAGCCCTCGTACAGGGGGCGGTCAGCCCCAGCATTTT.